What follows are 30 T cell receptor beta chains derived from one specimen sequenced in a study of blood T cells in healthy people across ages. The use of a sample-barcoded 5' primer and a J-beta primer mix characterized a second PCR of 7 to 11 cycles. TCRdb re-called the 5' RACE reads through MiXCR, storing one row per CDR3 protein. The top ten hold under 15% of the sample, which has roughly 900,000 distinct CDR3 sequences, about 44% seen once. Sequencing was performed on blood. Receptors originate from a man aged 25 to 40 in good health.

This sequence joins TRBV5-1 and TRBJ2-3; tentatively, D is TRBD1 or TRBD2 (8 bases each). Germline values: CDR1 SGHRS, CDR2 YFSETQ. With 2 bases removed from V and 14 bases from J, the gap between germline ends came to 15 bases. The CDR3 is 12 residues long. In DNA, the CDR3 is TGCGCCAGCAGCTTCGGACAGGGACTAGGGTATTTT. It yields the protein CASSFGQGLGYF.

This chain joins TRBV5-1 and TRBJ2-3; D is perhaps TRBD1 (6 bases). The CDR3 is 14 residues long. Trimming stripped 9 bases from V and 2 bases from J, with 16 bases between. Germline assignment: CDR1 SGHRS and CDR2 YFSETQ. This CDR3 is CATTTGATTDTQYF. The CDR3 region has the DNA TGCGCCACCACGACAGGAGCAACCACAGATACGCAGTATTTT.

The rearrangement joins TRBV20-1 to TRBJ2-2, with 8 bases fitting TRBD2. Trimming removed 0 bases from V and 0 bases from J; junction bases left unmatched: 9. Germline V CDR1 and CDR2: DFQATT, SNEGSKA (reference sequence). The CDR3 loop spans 18 amino acids. CDR3 in DNA: TGCAGTGCTAGAGATCAAGGGCGGGGGGCCTCGAACACCGGGGAGCTGTTTTTT. It translates to CSARDQGRGASNTGELFF.

This rearrangement joins TRBV20-1 to TRBJ2-7; tentative D call: TRBD2 (5 bases). The V gene lost 0 bases and the J gene lost 4 bases, with 19 bases spanning the gap. The CDR3 extends over 16 amino acids. Germline V CDR1 and CDR2: DFQATT, SNEGSKA (reference sequence). The CDR3 region is CSARDEGRPQPYEQYF. CDR3 DNA sequence: TGCAGTGCTAGAGATGAGGGAAGACCTCAGCCTTACGAGCAGTACTTC.

The chain carries TRBV24-1 and TRBJ2-5; D is possibly TRBD2 (6 bases). The DNA end is a closer match to TRBJ2-7, so the J assignment may be wrong. This CDR3 region has 18 residues. In germline, CDR1 is KGHDR, CDR2 SFDVKD. The CDR3 DNA reads as TGTGCCACCAGTGATTTGCTGGGGGGACGGGATTTGGAATACGAGCAGTACTTC. It codes for CATSDLLGGRDLEYEQYF.

This clonotype appeared a few times. The gene calls are TRBV5-1 and TRBJ1-6; D remains ambiguous. From germline, CDR1 is SGHRS and CDR2 YFSETQ. The V and J ends lost 0 bases and 6 bases respectively, with 10 bases between them. The CDR3 contains 15 residues. In nucleotides, the CDR3 is TGCGCCAGCAGCTTGGACAGCGCCGTTAATTCACCCCTCCACTTT. Residues: CASSLDSAVNSPLHF.

This sequence joins TRBV14 and TRBJ1-4; a weak D match, TRBD1 (5 bases). Between the trimmed V and J ends, which lost 1 base and 7 bases, there was a span of 13 bases. Germline CDR1 and CDR2: SGHDN and FVKESK. The CDR3 consists of 15 residues. The chain's CDR3 is CASSQASAGSEKLFF. The CDR3 DNA sequence: TGTGCCAGCAGCCAAGCATCGGCAGGGAGTGAAAAACTGTTTTTT.

The J gene is TRBJ2-1, the V gene TRBV20-1; the D gene is possibly TRBD2 (6 bases). The CDR3 covers 15 residues. V shed 5 bases and J shed 5 bases, with 19 bases lying between them. Germline CDR1 reads DFQATT; CDR2 reads SNEGSKA (reference sequence). The CDR3 loop reads CSAPEAGTHNNEQFF. CDR3 sequence (DNA): TGCAGTGCTCCGGAGGCGGGGACCCACAACAATGAGCAGTTCTTC.

This chain joins TRBV21-1 and TRBJ1-5; the table's D call TRBD1 went unverified against the DNA. TRBV21-1 is given as a pseudogene. The CDR3 runs to 15 residues. The CDR3 coding sequence is TGTGCCAGCAGCAAAAGGGACCCGGGCGGTCAGCCCCAGCATTTT. Protein product: CASSKRDPGGQPQHF.

This clonotype was observed a handful of times. V gene TRBV4-2 combines with J gene TRBJ2-1, with D perhaps TRBD2 (6 bases). The CDR3 consists of 13 residues. CDR1 LGHNA and CDR2 YNFKEQ come from the germline V gene. V was cut by 1 base and J by 9 bases, with 10 bases left in between. CDR3 DNA sequence: TGTGCCAGCAGCCAAGCCGGGAGCGGTGAGCAGTTCTTC. Protein sequence: CASSQAGSGEQFF.

This clonotype was counted between two and nine times. The chain has TRBV20-1 and TRBJ2-3; perhaps TRBD1 as D (7 bases). The CDR3 length is 16 residues. The germline V and J ends were trimmed by 0 bases and 4 bases, with 17 bases remaining between them. Germline CDR1 DFQATT, CDR2 SNEGSKA (reference sequence). The CDR3 DNA follows: TGCAGTGCTAGAGATCCCGGAGGGGGCGACTCAGATACGCAGTATTTT. Translated, it gives CSARDPGGGDSDTQYF.

Remarks on this clonotype: One end of the junction is discordant with germline, which a read error may explain. This chain uses TRBV9 with TRBJ2-7; 7 positions agree with TRBD2. CDR3 length: 17 amino acids. The germline CDR1 and CDR2 sequences are SGDLS and YYNGEE. The CDR3 reads CAGSAVGPAGIYNEQYF. CDR3 DNA: TGTGCCGGCAGCGCCGTCGGTCCAGCGGGGATTTACAATGAGCAGTACTTC.

The rearrangement joins TRBV28 to TRBJ1-5; D uncertain. With 2 bases removed from V and 6 bases from J, the gap between germline ends came to 11 bases. The CDR3 loop spans 14 amino acids. Germline-derived CDR1 and CDR2 are MDHEN and SYDVKM. The CDR3 nucleotides read TGTGCCAGCAGTTTAGAAGGGCTTGCTCAGCCCCAGCATTTT. It encodes CASSLEGLAQPQHF.

V gene TRBV6-2 or TRBV6-3 combines with J gene TRBJ1-1; D unclear. Germline CDR1 MNHEY, CDR2 SVGEGT. The germline V and J ends were trimmed by 6 bases and 3 bases, with 14 bases remaining between them. The CDR3 sequence is 14 residues long. The CDR3, as DNA: TGTGCCAGCAGCCTCGTACGCATAGACACTGAAGCTTTCTTT. It codes for CASSLVRIDTEAFF.

The chain carries TRBV3-1 and TRBJ1-1; the D is unclear. Trimming cost V 1 base and J 1 base, with 10 bases left between them. This CDR3 comprises 15 residues. Germline V lookup: CDR1 LGHDT, CDR2 YNNKEL (reference sequence). The CDR3 spells CASSQGSSANTEAFF. In DNA form, the CDR3 reads TGTGCCAGCAGCCAAGGAAGCTCGGCGAACACTGAAGCTTTCTTT.

This clonotype was seen repeatedly, ten times or more. The chain recombines TRBV29-1 with TRBJ2-3; TRBD2 agrees at 11 bases. Germline V gene lookup returns CDR1 SQVTM and CDR2 ANQGSEA. Germline trimming cut 6 bases from V and 2 bases from J; bases unmatched to any gene: 7. This CDR3 is built from 15 residues. The DNA for the CDR3 is TGCAGCGTGGGGGGGACTAGCGGAAACACAGATACGCAGTATTTT. It codes for CSVGGTSGNTDTQYF.

This clonotype was detected only a few times. The V and J genes are TRBV11-2 and TRBJ1-5, with no clear D. Germline assignment: CDR1 SGHAT and CDR2 FQNNGV. Trimming left V 1 base short and J 9 bases short, with 10 bases between. The CDR3 spans 13 residues. The CDR3 region is CASSLGIFRPQHF. The CDR3 DNA follows: TGTGCCAGCAGCTTAGGTATCTTCCGGCCCCAGCATTTT.

The chain recombines TRBV11-2 with TRBJ1-1; a possible D gene is TRBD1 (6 bases). The V end was cut by 5 bases, the J end by 0 bases, with 13 bases between. The CDR3 is made up of 15 amino acids. CDR1 is SGHAT and CDR2 is FQNNGV in the germline V gene. CDR3 DNA sequence: TGTGCCAGCAGCGCGCCGGGACACCTGAACACTGAAGCTTTCTTT. The encoded protein is CASSAPGHLNTEAFF.

This chain connects TRBV20-1 to TRBJ2-4, with TRBD1 matching over 9 bases. The CDR3 runs 16 residues. Trimming removed 4 bases from V and 1 base from J; junction bases left unmatched: 8. Germline V CDR1 and CDR2: DFQATT, SNEGSKA (reference sequence). The CDR3 spells CSATRTGVVAKNIQYF. CDR3 sequence (DNA): TGCAGTGCTACACGGACAGGGGTTGTGGCCAAAAACATTCAGTACTTC.

The chain has TRBV24-1 and TRBJ2-5; 10 bases match TRBD1. J was trimmed by 4 bases and V by 0 bases; bases with no gene match: 10. CDR1 and CDR2 from the germline V gene are KGHDR and SFDVKD. This CDR3 region has 18 residues. The DNA of the CDR3 is TGTGCCACCAGTGATTTGTCTTCTGGGACAGGGGCAGGAGAGACCCAGTACTTC. This codes for CATSDLSSGTGAGETQYF.

In regard to this clonotype: A much larger clone differs from this one at a single base, so this may be a read error. V is TRBV20-1 and J is TRBJ2-1; D gene unclear. V was clipped by 4 bases and J by 5 bases, with 9 bases between them. Germline V gene data show CDR1 as DFQATT and CDR2 as SNEGSKA (reference sequence). The CDR3 runs to 12 residues. For the CDR3, the DNA is TGCAGTGCTAAAGGACGGAACAATGAGCAGTTCTTC. It yields the protein CSAKGRNNEQFF.

The chain employs TRBV7-2 and TRBJ2-3; TRBD1 agrees at 9 bases. Germline V gene sequence: CDR1 SGHTA, CDR2 FQGNSA. Trimming took 5 bases from V and 0 from J; bases not matched to a gene: 9. This CDR3 has 17 residues. The CDR3 DNA follows: TGTGCCAGCAGCGCAGCCGGGACAGGGTTAAGCACAGATACGCAGTATTTT. This codes for CASSAAGTGLSTDTQYF.

The CDR3 protein is CSVALRGSQETQYF. The CDR3 DNA is TGCAGCGTGGCCCTGCGGGGCTCCCAAGAGACCCAGTACTTC. The rearrangement uses TRBV29-1 and TRBJ2-5; D might be TRBD2 (6 bases). The CDR3 contains 14 residues. The germline V gene encodes CDR1 SQVTM and CDR2 ANQGSEA. V lost 6 bases to trimming and J lost 1 base, with 15 bases between them.

This chain joins TRBV7-2 and TRBJ2-5, with 8 positions matching TRBD1. The length of the CDR3 is 15 residues. Germline V gene lookup returns CDR1 SGHTA and CDR2 FQGNSA. V was clipped by 5 bases and J by 4 bases; unmatched bases: 9. For the CDR3, the DNA is TGTGCCAGCAGCCAAGACAGGGGACGGGTAGAGACCCAGTACTTC. Translating gives CASSQDRGRVETQYF.

The rearrangement links TRBV9 to TRBJ2-1; TRBD1 matches at 7 bases. Looked up from germline, CDR1 is SGDLS and CDR2 is YYNGEE. This CDR3 region has 13 residues. V was pared by 4 bases and J by 8 bases, with 6 bases of the junction left unmatched. The CDR3 here is CASSRRGSDEQFF. CDR3 sequence (DNA): TGTGCCAGCAGCCGCAGGGGGTCCGATGAGCAGTTCTTC.

This sequence joins TRBV4-1 and TRBJ1-6; unclear D gene. The CDR3 runs to 13 residues. The germline V gene has CDR1 MGHRA and CDR2 YSYEKL. Trimming left V 0 bases short and J 13 bases short, with 10 bases between. In DNA, the CDR3 is TGCGCCAGCAGCCAAGAGGACCAGCGGCCCCTCCACTTT. This codes for CASSQEDQRPLHF.

A few counts support this clonotype. This chain connects TRBV4-3 to TRBJ2-7; 9 bases fit TRBD1. V gave up 0 bases and J gave up 5 bases; unmatched junction bases: 8. Germline lookup yields CDR1 LGHNA and CDR2 YSLEER. This CDR3 is 16 amino acids long. The chain's CDR3 is CASSQDEGTGSNEQYF. Here the CDR3 DNA reads TGCGCCAGCAGCCAAGACGAAGGGACAGGGTCCAACGAGCAGTACTTC.

This clonotype was detected ten times or more. This rearrangement joins TRBV28 to TRBJ2-7, with D hard to call. From germline, CDR1 is MDHEN and CDR2 SYDVKM. Trimming left V 8 bases short and J 7 bases short, with 15 bases between. This CDR3 is 12 amino acids long. The CDR3 loop reads CASSRLGWEQYF. CDR3 DNA sequence: TGTGCCAGCTCGAGATTGGGTTGGGAGCAGTACTTC.

This clonotype was seen only a few times. The chain couples TRBV25-1 to TRBJ2-7; D gene unclear. Germline V lookup: CDR1 MGHDK, CDR2 SYGVNS. Trimming shortened V by 2 bases and J by 2 bases, and 13 bases separated the two germline ends. The CDR3 contains 15 residues. CDR3 sequence (DNA): TGTGCCAGCAGTGAAAGTGGAGACTTGACCTACGAGCAGTACTTC. Amino acids: CASSESGDLTYEQYF.

The chain is built from TRBV7-2 and TRBJ2-1; D may be TRBD1 (5 bases). Germline V gene data show CDR1 as SGHTA and CDR2 as FQGNSA. The V gene lost 4 bases and the J gene lost 8 bases, with 12 bases spanning the gap. This CDR3 spans 13 amino acids. The CDR3 DNA sequence: TGTGCCAGCAGCTCCCGACAGAAACATGAGCAGTTCTTC. As protein: CASSSRQKHEQFF. The complete variable domain, with remaining parts taken from reference TRBV7-2 and TRBJ2-1, reads GAGVSQSPSNKVTEKGKDVELRCDPISGHTALYWYRQSLGQGLEFLIYFQGNSAPDKSGLPSDRFSAERTGGSVSTLTIQRTQQEDSAVYLCASSSRQKHEQFFGPGTRLTVL.